These 25 T cell receptor beta chains originate from one sample sequenced in a study of blood T cell repertoires in COVID-19. Sequencing used immunoSEQ multiplex PCR; TCRdb keeps in-frame clones, though not all of them. The sample has 130,000 to 150,000 clones, around 82% seen once. The sequenced material came from peripheral blood. These receptors were obtained from a human donor with acute or convalescent COVID-19. The donor label of this sample is uncertain.

The chain recombines TRBV18 with TRBJ2-4; 7 bases agree with TRBD1. Germline values: CDR1 KGHSH, CDR2 LQKENI. J lost 6 bases, V lost 4 bases, and 6 bases had no gene match. The CDR3 is 14 amino acids. The DNA of the CDR3 is TGTGCCAGCTCACTAGACAGGGCTGGAAACATTCAGTACTTC. Translating gives CASSLDRAGNIQYF.

The chain couples TRBV3-1 (or the pseudogene TRBV3-2) to TRBJ1-5, with no clear D. CDR3 length: 15 amino acids. CDR1 and CDR2 (germline): LGHDT, YNNKEL (reference sequence). Trimming cost V 1 base and J 6 bases, with 13 bases left between them. CDR3 protein: CASSQGSGVGQPQHF. The CDR3 DNA reads as TGTGCCAGCAGCCAAGGCTCAGGTGTTGGTCAGCCCCAGCATTTT.

This rearrangement joins TRBV7-2 to TRBJ1-3; perhaps TRBD1 as D (6 bases). Germline V gene sequence: CDR1 SGHTA, CDR2 FQGNSA. Trimming shortened V by 4 bases and J by 2 bases, and 18 bases separated the two germline ends. The CDR3 spans 17 residues. The CDR3 nucleotides are TGTGCCAGCAGCTCCAGTAGAGGTGGGGGCGCTGGAAACACCATATATTTT. Translation gives CASSSSRGGGAGNTIYF.

The V gene is TRBV5-6, the J gene TRBJ1-2; no definite D call. This CDR3 has 14 amino acids. Trimming cost V 0 bases and J 2 bases, with 8 bases left between them. From germline, CDR1 is SGHDT and CDR2 YYEEEE. The CDR3 bases are TGTGCCAGCAGCTTGGCTAACAGAAACTATGGCTACACCTTC. It is translated as CASSLANRNYGYTF.

This clone showed up just a few times. The chain combines TRBV3-1 (or the pseudogene TRBV3-2) with TRBJ1-6; the D is unclear. From germline, CDR1 is LGHDT and CDR2 YNNKEL (reference sequence). Trimming stripped 1 base from V and 9 bases from J, with 10 bases between. CDR3 size: 14 residues. The CDR3 sequence is CASSQAVGVSPLHF. CDR3 DNA sequence: TGTGCCAGCAGCCAAGCGGTCGGTGTTTCACCCCTCCACTTT.

This clone has a handful of counts. The chain is built from TRBV6-6 and TRBJ1-4; no definite D call. The CDR3 is 12 amino acids. Germline assignment: CDR1 MNHNY and CDR2 SVGAGI (reference sequence). V was shortened by 4 bases and J by 6 bases, with 6 bases between the two germline ends. CDR3 sequence reads: CASSSGYEKLFF. The CDR3 bases are TGTGCCAGCAGTTCCGGTTATGAAAAACTGTTTTTT.

The chain uses TRBV3-1 (or the pseudogene TRBV3-2) and TRBJ2-5, with TRBD1 matching 8 bases. Trimming removed 2 bases from V and 4 bases from J; junction bases left unmatched: 12. Germline-derived CDR1 and CDR2 are LGHDT and YNNKEL (reference sequence). The CDR3 is made up of 17 amino acids. CDR3 sequence (DNA): TGTGCCAGCAGCCAACGAGGCCCGACAGGGGAAGGAGAGACCCAGTACTTC. Residues: CASSQRGPTGEGETQYF.

The chain couples TRBV5-6 to TRBJ1-5, with a possible D match to TRBD1 (5 bases). From germline, CDR1 is SGHDT and CDR2 YYEEEE. Trimming left V 4 bases short and J 4 bases short, with 18 bases between. The CDR3 is 16 amino acids. This CDR3 is CASSLRAGAGNQPQHF. CDR3 nucleotides: TGTGCCAGCAGCCTCCGAGCAGGTGCAGGGAATCAGCCCCAGCATTTT.

The chain recombines TRBV30 with TRBJ1-2; D is ambiguous. Germline assignment: CDR1 GTSNPN and CDR2 SVGIG (reference sequence). Between the trimmed V and J ends, which lost 0 bases and 3 bases, there was a span of 8 bases. CDR3 size: 13 residues. CDR3: CAWSVVGDYGYTF. The CDR3 bases are TGTGCCTGGAGTGTGGTCGGGGACTATGGCTACACCTTC. Complete variable domain (other parts from reference TRBV30 and TRBJ1-2): SQTIHQWPATLVQPVGSPLSLECTVEGTSNPNLYWYRQAAGRGLQLLFYSVGIGQISSEVPQNLSASRPQDRQFILSSKKLLLSDSGFYLCAWSVVGDYGYTFGSGTRLTVV.

This rearrangement joins TRBV29-1 to TRBJ2-5, with no clear D. Trimming took off 7 bases at V and 0 bases at J, with 18 bases between the two ends. The CDR3 runs to 15 residues. In germline, CDR1 is SQVTM, CDR2 ANQGSEA. The chain's CDR3 is CSAKEGAGYQETQYF. CDR3 nucleotides: TGCAGCGCGAAGGAAGGAGCCGGGTACCAAGAGACCCAGTACTTC.

This chain links TRBV13 with TRBJ2-3; 9 bases match TRBD2. The V gene end was trimmed by 4 bases and the J gene end by 4 bases; junction bases not matched to a gene: 3. Germline V gene data show CDR1 as PRHDT and CDR2 as FYEKMQ (reference sequence). CDR3 length: 14 residues. CDR3 amino acids: CASSSSGGSDTQYF. In DNA form, the CDR3 reads TGTGCCAGCAGCTCAAGCGGGGGGTCAGATACGCAGTATTTT. Combining the CDR3 with reference TRBV13 and TRBJ2-3 gives the whole variable domain AAGVIQSPRHLIKEKRETATLKCYPIPRHDTVYWYQQGPGQDPQFLISFYEKMQSDKGSIPDRFSAQQFSDYHSELNMSSLELGDSALYFCASSSSGGSDTQYFGPGTRLTVL.

The rearrangement uses TRBV19 and TRBJ2-3; TRBD2 aligns across 9 bases. Germline-derived CDR1 and CDR2 are LNHDA and SQIVND (reference sequence). Trimming at V came to 4 bases and at J to 2 bases, leaving 1 base not matched to a gene. There are 14 residues in the CDR3. The CDR3 bases are TGTGCCAGTAGTACTAGCGGGGACACAGATACGCAGTATTTT. It specifies CASSTSGDTDTQYF.

The V call is TRBV4-2, the J call TRBJ2-3; 9 nucleotides match TRBD2. From germline, CDR1 is LGHNA and CDR2 YNFKEQ. Germline trimming cut 0 bases from V and 4 bases from J; bases unmatched to any gene: 2. The length of the CDR3 is 15 residues. CDR3 bases: TGTGCCAGCAGCCAAGATAGCGGGGGTGCAGATACGCAGTATTTT. Translated: CASSQDSGGADTQYF.

The genes are TRBV19 and TRBJ1-5; TRBD1 is a possible D gene (6 bases). There are 14 residues in the CDR3. V gave up 5 bases and J gave up 6 bases, with 14 bases separating them. The germline V gene encodes CDR1 LNHDA and CDR2 SQIVND (reference sequence). CDR3 loop: CASSPRQVGQPQHF. The CDR3 DNA sequence: TGTGCCAGTAGTCCCCGACAGGTGGGTCAGCCCCAGCATTTT.

The chain joins TRBV19 to TRBJ2-7; 11 bases fit TRBD1. Trimming at V came to 4 bases and at J to 7 bases, leaving 6 bases not matched to a gene. This CDR3 contains 14 residues. Germline values: CDR1 LNHDA, CDR2 SQIVND (reference sequence). CDR3 DNA: TGTGCCAGTAGTACCGGACAGGGGGCGGTAGAGCAGTACTTC. Translation gives CASSTGQGAVEQYF.

V usage is TRBV5-1 and J usage is TRBJ2-1; 7 bases map to TRBD2. The germline gives CDR1 SGHRS, CDR2 YFSETQ. The V segment lost 4 bases and the J segment 7 bases; nucleotides outside the gene matches: 14. The CDR3 extends over 16 amino acids. The CDR3 coding sequence is TGCGCCAGCAGCCCCAACCCAGCGGGGATCGGAAATGAGCAGTTCTTC. Translating gives CASSPNPAGIGNEQFF.

This clone was seen just once. V gene TRBV6-6 combines with J gene TRBJ1-3; the D is unclear. This CDR3 has 13 amino acids. With 5 bases removed from V and 0 bases from J, the gap between germline ends came to 5 bases. Looked up from germline, CDR1 is MNHNY and CDR2 is SVGAGI (reference sequence). The chain's CDR3 is CASSRSSGNTIYF. The CDR3 nucleotides read TGTGCCAGCAGTCGGAGCTCTGGAAACACCATATATTTT.

The V gene is TRBV19, the J gene TRBJ2-3, with D possibly being TRBD1 (6 bases). The CDR3 runs 14 residues. Trimming removed 4 bases from V and 1 base from J, with 9 bases in between. Germline CDR1 and CDR2: LNHDA and SQIVND (reference sequence). The CDR3 bases are TGTGCCAGTAGTAGGGGGCACGGCACAGATACGCAGTATTTT. Translating gives CASSRGHGTDTQYF.

This chain connects TRBV4-2 to TRBJ1-6; TRBD1 aligns across 8 bases. Per germline, CDR1 LGHNA and CDR2 YNFKEQ. J was trimmed by 7 bases and V by 1 base; bases with no gene match: 6. CDR3 length: 16 residues. CDR3 in DNA: TGTGCCAGCAGCCAAGGGGCAGGGGGCGAGAATTCACCCCTCCACTTT. This translates into CASSQGAGGENSPLHF.

The rearrangement links TRBV5-1 to TRBJ1-1; 10 bases match TRBD1. The germline V gene has CDR1 SGHRS and CDR2 YFSETQ. Trimming cost V 0 bases and J 7 bases; bases outside gene matches: 6. The CDR3 spans 15 residues. This CDR3 reads CASSLVLTGGGEAFF. CDR3 sequence (DNA): TGCGCCAGCAGCTTGGTCCTGACAGGGGGCGGTGAAGCTTTCTTT.

In nucleotides, the CDR3 is TGTGCCAGCAGCCCCCGTGAACAGGGGGCCGGGGAGCTGTTTTTT. Translation: CASSPREQGAGELFF. V gene TRBV4-2 combines with J gene TRBJ2-2, with TRBD1 matching 8 bases. This CDR3 comprises 15 residues. Germline lookup yields CDR1 LGHNA and CDR2 YNFKEQ. V trimming: 4 bases; J trimming: 6 bases; junction bases outside the gene matches: 7.

The chain uses TRBV11-2 and TRBJ1-1; the D is unclear. This CDR3 spans 15 amino acids. V was cut by 0 bases and J by 1 base, with 9 bases left in between. Germline V gene data show CDR1 as SGHAT and CDR2 as FQNNGV. The CDR3 DNA reads as TGTGCCAGCAGCTTAGATCCCTCGGGGAACACTGAAGCTTTCTTT. Translated: CASSLDPSGNTEAFF. Full variable domain (rest looked up from reference TRBV11-2 and TRBJ1-1): EAGVAQSPRYKIIEKRQSVAFWCNPISGHATLYWYQQILGQGPKLLIQFQNNGVVDDSQLPKDRFSAERLKGVDSTLKIQPAKLEDSAVYLCASSLDPSGNTEAFFGQGTRLTVV.

This clone has more than one count but fewer than ten. This sequence joins TRBV11-1 and TRBJ1-1, with a tentative D call TRBD1 (5 bases). Trimming pared 4 bases from V and 7 bases from J, leaving 16 bases between. Per the germline V gene, CDR1 is SGHAT and CDR2 is FQDESV (reference sequence). This CDR3 has 14 residues. The CDR3 here is CASSWGDVRVEAFF. In DNA form, the CDR3 reads TGTGCCAGCAGCTGGGGGGACGTCCGCGTTGAAGCTTTCTTT.

The gene calls are TRBV5-4 and TRBJ2-7; D gene uncertain. Germline assignment: CDR1 SGHNT and CDR2 YYREEE (reference sequence). The CDR3 is made up of 14 amino acids. Trimming left V 3 bases short and J 1 base short, with 11 bases between. The CDR3 loop is CASSSYQDSYEQYF. Written as DNA, the CDR3 is TGTGCCAGCAGCTCTTACCAGGATTCCTACGAGCAGTACTTC.

The chain combines TRBV10-3 with TRBJ1-1, with D hard to call. The ends were cut back, 3 bases at V and 1 base at J, with 12 bases in the middle. Germline CDR1 is ENHRY and CDR2 is SYGVKD. The CDR3 has 15 residues. CDR3 residues: CAISDDLRANTEAFF. Here the CDR3 DNA reads TGTGCCATCAGTGACGACCTGAGGGCGAACACTGAAGCTTTCTTT.